This entry lists 3 T cell receptor beta chains sequenced from one sample in a study of blood T cell repertoires in COVID-19. Some clones are missing from TCRdb's copy, which holds only in-frame ones; the method was immunoSEQ multiplex PCR. The sample contains roughly 10,000 clones, almost 90% of which appear only once. The sequenced sample was peripheral blood. The receptors here all came from a human donor in a cohort sampled during active COVID-19.

The V call is TRBV28, the J call TRBJ2-1; a possible D gene is TRBD1 (6 bases). CDR1 MDHEN and CDR2 SYDVKM come from the germline V gene. Trimming left V 11 bases short and J 10 bases short, with 15 bases between. CDR3 length equals 11 residues. The CDR3 region is CASGARPEQFF. The CDR3 DNA is TGTGCCTCAGGGGCTAGGCCCGAGCAGTTCTTC.

V gene TRBV9 combines with J gene TRBJ1-1; 8 nucleotides agree with TRBD1. The CDR3 has 15 residues. CDR1 is SGDLS and CDR2 is YYNGEE in the germline V gene. Trimming removed 1 base from V and 2 bases from J; junction bases left unmatched: 4. The CDR3 sequence: CASSVTGTGNTEAFF. The CDR3 DNA follows: TGTGCCAGCAGCGTAACCGGGACAGGCAACACTGAAGCTTTCTTT.

This chain connects TRBV27 to TRBJ1-2; 7 nucleotides line up with TRBD1. V shed 5 bases and J 2 bases; nucleotides not matched to a gene: 2. CDR3 length equals 13 residues. Germline CDR1 and CDR2: MNHEY and SMNVEV (reference sequence). The CDR3 sequence: CASSPGQNYGYTF. The DNA of the CDR3 is TGTGCCAGCAGTCCGGGACAGAACTATGGCTACACCTTC.